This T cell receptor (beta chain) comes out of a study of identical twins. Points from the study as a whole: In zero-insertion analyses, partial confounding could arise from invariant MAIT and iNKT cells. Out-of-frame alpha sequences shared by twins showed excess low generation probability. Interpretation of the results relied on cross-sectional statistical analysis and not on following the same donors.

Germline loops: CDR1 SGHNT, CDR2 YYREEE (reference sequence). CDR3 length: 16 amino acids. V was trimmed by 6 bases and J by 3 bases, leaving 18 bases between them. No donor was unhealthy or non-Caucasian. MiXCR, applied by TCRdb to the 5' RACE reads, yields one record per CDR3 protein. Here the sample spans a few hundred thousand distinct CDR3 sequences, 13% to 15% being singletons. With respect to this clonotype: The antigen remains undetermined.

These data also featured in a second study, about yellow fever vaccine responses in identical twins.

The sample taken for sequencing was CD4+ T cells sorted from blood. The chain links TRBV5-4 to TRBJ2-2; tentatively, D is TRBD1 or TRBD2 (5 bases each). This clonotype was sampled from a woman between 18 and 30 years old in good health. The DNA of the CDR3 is TGTGCCAGCACCCTCGGCCGAGGGACCTACACCGGGGAGCTGTTTTTT. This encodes CASTLGRGTYTGELFF.